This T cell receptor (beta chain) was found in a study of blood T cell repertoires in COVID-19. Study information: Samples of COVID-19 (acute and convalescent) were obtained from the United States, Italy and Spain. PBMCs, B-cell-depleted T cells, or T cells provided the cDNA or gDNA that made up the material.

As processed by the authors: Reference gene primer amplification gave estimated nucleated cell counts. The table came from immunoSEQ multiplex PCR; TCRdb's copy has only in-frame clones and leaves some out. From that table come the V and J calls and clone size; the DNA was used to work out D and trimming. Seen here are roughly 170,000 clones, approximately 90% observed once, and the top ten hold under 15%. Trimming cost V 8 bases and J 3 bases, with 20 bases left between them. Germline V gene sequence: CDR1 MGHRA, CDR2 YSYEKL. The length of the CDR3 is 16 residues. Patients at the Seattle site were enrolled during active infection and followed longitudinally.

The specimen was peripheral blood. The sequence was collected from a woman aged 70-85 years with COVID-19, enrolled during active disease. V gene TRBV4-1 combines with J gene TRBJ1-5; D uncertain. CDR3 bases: TGCGCCAGCGCCAATCTGGCTGGTCTCACCAATCAGCCCCAGCATTTT. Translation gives CASANLAGLTNQPQHF.